Sequencing of this TCR beta chain was carried out in a study of cytomegalovirus exposure and HLA in healthy donors. About the study: For the roughly 390 genotyped donors, roughly 81% fell within the Caucasian-associated ancestry cluster.

In germline, CDR1 is SGDLS, CDR2 YYNGEE. This CDR3 is 13 amino acids long. Unmatched junction bases numbered 5, after V lost 3 bases and J lost 7 bases. The PCR was carried out with 60 Vbeta primers and 13 Jbeta primers. Sequenced by immunoSEQ multiplex PCR; TCRdb stores in-frame clones only, minus some. The sample carries 200,000 to 250,000 clones, over 65% recorded once. This receptor was identified in a man younger than 35 in good health and CMV-seronegative. Input material: PBMCs. The chain carries TRBV9 and TRBJ1-1; 8 bases line up with TRBD1. This CDR3 is CASSAGTGHEAFF. The CDR3 DNA sequence: TGTGCCAGCAGCGCCGGGACAGGTCATGAAGCTTTCTTT. Filled out from reference TRBV9 and TRBJ1-1, the complete variable domain reads DSGVTQTPKHLITATGQRVTLRCSPRSGDLSVYWYQQSLDQGLQFLIQYYNGEERAKGNILERFSAQQFPDLHSELNLSSLELGDSALYFCASSAGTGHEAFFGQGTRLTVV.